This TCR beta chain was sequenced during a study of shared clonotypes between healthy human individuals. Notes on the study in general: A reduction in generation probabilities was seen for non-shared clonotypes relative to those shared by all four donors. Few donors restricted represented genetic and exposure-history diversity. The expectation was that sequencing depth would affect clonotype sharing among donors.

V shed 4 bases and J shed 0 bases, with 13 bases lying between them. The CDR3 length is 15 residues. Germline V lookup: CDR1 LNHDA, CDR2 SQIVND (reference sequence). On this clone: The antigen is unknown.

The method was immunoSEQ multiplex PCR; TCRdb's version includes in-frame clones alone and lacks a portion of them. Of roughly 1,000,000 clones in the sample, around 78% were seen once. Material for sequencing was memory CD4+ T cells from PBMCs. Described subset: CD45RA-negative fraction. The sequence was obtained from a man younger than 30 in good health. Some clones in this sample may be carry-over from other donors' samples. The rearrangement uses TRBV19 and TRBJ2-7, with D possibly being TRBD1 or TRBD2 (6 bases each). This CDR3 is CASSTSRGLSYEQYF. In nucleotides, the CDR3 is TGTGCCAGTAGTACCTCCCGGGGGCTCTCCTACGAGCAGTACTTC.